This TCR beta chain came from a study of blood T cell repertoires in COVID-19 (dated by TCRdb to 2018 to 2021). As for the study more broadly: Samples from collaborators originated in the United States, Italy and Spain and spanned both the acute and convalescent phases of COVID-19. The prospective study material was composed of cDNA or gDNA derived from T cells, B-cell-depleted T cells, or PBMCs. Deeply sampled blood TCRbeta repertoires from subjects exposed to, actively infected with, or recovered from COVID-19 were included in the dataset. The repertoires were made available in a free public database intended to serve as a resource for research on the immune response to SARS-CoV-2. Samples were obtained from the ongoing ImmuneRACE study (first 160 participants) and from about 1,300 subjects provided by 6 global collaborators. Nearly every sample came with metadata listing a de-identified subject ID, COVID-19 status, age in years and sex. Where available, HLA class I and class II types were obtained from metadata supplied by the sample provider rather than from assay-based typing.

The immunoSEQ Assay, a bias-controlled multiplex PCR, was used to amplify TCRbeta CDR3 regions from genomic DNA. The source study handled its data this way. Nucleated cell counts per sample were estimated from amplification of reference gene primers within the assay. To quantify the absolute abundance of each unique TCRbeta CDR3 rearrangement, sequence reads were collapsed and filtered. For each sample, productive Simpson clonality was calculated as the square root of Simpson's diversity index across productive rearrangements. Here the immuneACCESS table is served through TCRdb, limited to in-frame sequences with V and J called. Missing clones are a known gap in these copies; in checked studies unresolved V genes cover under half, and the rest lacks a known reason. The D gene and trimming were derived from the DNA, and the V and J assignments and clone size from that table. The sample table contains fewer than 150,000 clones; only one count was recorded for about 90% of them. Roughly 8% of the sample goes to the ten largest clones.

Inclusive of the bounding cysteine and phenylalanine, the CDR3 is 14 residues long. Of all the DNA, just the CDR3 is kept, 42 bases in frame from base 1. The germline V and J ends show losses of 7 bases and 3 bases respectively, and no gene match explains 4 bases of the junction. The germline V gene (reference sequence) gives CDR1 as LNHDA and CDR2 as SQIVND. The collaborating institutions used their own protocols to collect whole blood in K2EDTA tubes. For TCRbeta analysis, collaborator samples were shipped as frozen whole blood, as isolated PBMCs, or as DNA extracted from either sample type. What the research found in general, with its limitations: Clinical and demographic metadata were provided uncurated, with the amount varying by source and participant.

With respect to this clone: The specificity of this receptor is unknown. Nothing much larger sits one base from this clone, and base qualities are not available.

Sequencing was done on a sample of peripheral blood. This receptor was obtained from a human donor in a cohort sampled during active COVID-19. Rearrangement joined TRBV19 to TRBJ2-1; 9 of the junction bases match TRBD2. For the CDR3, the sequence is CASNGREGYNEQFF. The sequence in DNA is TGTGCCAGTAATGGGCGGGAGGGCTACAATGAGCAGTTCTTC.